A single T cell receptor beta chain is shown here with its context. Its antigen remains unidentified. The V end was cut by 3 bases, the J end by 2 bases, with 12 bases between. CDR1 SGHRS and CDR2 YFSETQ come from the germline V gene. The CDR3 covers 15 residues. This sample is part of a study of T cell responses to AZD1222 COVID-19 vaccine. Overall study findings and caveats: Variant regions that are unmutated are reportedly the target of nearly half of spike-specific TCRs. The span of vaccine-associated CD4 TCRs extended across spike, with dominance at 160-218 and 743-854. Only after the peak T cell response were repertoires sampled. Recipients of AZD1222 seropositive at baseline numbered only 6 or 7.

Produced via immunoSEQ multiplex PCR; TCRdb's table is partial and in-frame only. Of 100,000 to 150,000 clones listed, approximately 85% are singletons. The material sequenced was peripheral blood, taken on day 0 of AZD1222 vaccination. This chain uses TRBV5-1 with TRBJ2-1; D may match TRBD1 or TRBD2 (5 bases each). This clonotype was sampled from an adult in good health. DNA for the CDR3: TGCGCCAGCAGCTCGGACGAGGGGCCCTACAATGAGCAGTTCTTC. Translation gives CASSSDEGPYNEQFF.